These T cell receptor beta chains were read from a single sample in a study of cytomegalovirus exposure and HLA in healthy donors. Only in-frame clones appear in the TCRdb table, and some are missing; sequencing was by immunoSEQ multiplex PCR. The table has 150,000 to 200,000 clones, about 85% seen once. The sample taken for sequencing was PBMCs. The receptors derive from a man aged 45 to 65 in good health and CMV-seropositive. CDR3s include the opening cysteine and the closing phenylalanine or tryptophan. Fields, in order: D gene, clone size, J gene, V gene, CDR3 protein, CDR3 DNA. A D gene is named only where the DNA matches it firmly. A row's size may be missing; if present it is once, few, many or a size class.

d_gene: .; abundance: .; j_gene: TRBJ2-7; v_gene: TRBV29-1; CDR3aa: CSVALQGRTYEQYF; CDR3nt: TGCAGCGTCGCCCTACAGGGCCGTACCTACGAGCAGTACTTC
d_gene: .; abundance: .; j_gene: TRBJ1-1; v_gene: TRBV6-1; CDR3aa: CASRGGRANTEAFF; CDR3nt: TGTGCCAGCAGGGGAGGCAGGGCCAACACTGAAGCTTTCTTT
d_gene: .; abundance: few; j_gene: TRBJ1-3; v_gene: TRBV28; CDR3aa: CASSLWGARGNTIYF; CDR3nt: TGTGCCAGCAGTTTATGGGGGGCGCGTGGAAACACCATATATTTT
d_gene: TRBD2; abundance: .; j_gene: TRBJ2-7; v_gene: TRBV7-2; CDR3aa: CASSLITSGTHEQYF; CDR3nt: TGTGCCAGCAGCTTAATCACCAGCGGGACCCACGAGCAGTACTTC
d_gene: .; abundance: .; j_gene: TRBJ1-1; v_gene: TRBV15; CDR3aa: CATSSPGGKLAEAFF; CDR3nt: TGTGCCACCAGCAGTCCCGGGGGGAAACTTGCTGAAGCTTTCTTT
d_gene: .; abundance: .; j_gene: TRBJ2-7; v_gene: TRBV2; CDR3aa: CASSEGGGATYEQYF; CDR3nt: TGTGCCAGCAGTGAAGGTGGAGGGGCCACCTACGAGCAGTACTTC
d_gene: TRBD1; abundance: .; j_gene: TRBJ2-5; v_gene: TRBV7-6; CDR3aa: CASSLGGGGQGEQYF; CDR3nt: TGTGCCAGCAGCTTAGGTGGCGGGGGACAGGGAGAGCAGTACTTC
d_gene: .; abundance: .; j_gene: TRBJ1-3; v_gene: TRBV2; CDR3aa: CASSVSRSGNTIYF; CDR3nt: TGTGCCAGCAGTGTCAGCAGGTCTGGAAACACCATATATTTT
d_gene: .; abundance: few; j_gene: TRBJ2-1; v_gene: TRBV7-6; CDR3aa: CASSLQGPNEQFF; CDR3nt: TGTGCCAGCAGCTTACAGGGGCCCAATGAGCAGTTCTTC
d_gene: .; abundance: .; j_gene: TRBJ1-3; v_gene: TRBV9; CDR3aa: CASSPHFDTSGNTIYF; CDR3nt: TGTGCCAGCAGCCCTCATTTTGACACCTCTGGAAACACCATATATTTT
d_gene: .; abundance: .; j_gene: TRBJ2-5; v_gene: TRBV5-1; CDR3aa: CASSLEAGRGVQETQYF; CDR3nt: TGCGCCAGCAGCTTGGAGGCAGGGAGGGGGGTCCAAGAGACCCAGTACTTC
d_gene: .; abundance: .; j_gene: TRBJ1-1; v_gene: TRBV15; CDR3aa: CATSISTGRTEAFF; CDR3nt: TGTGCCACCAGCATTTCGACAGGACGCACTGAAGCTTTCTTT
d_gene: .; abundance: .; j_gene: TRBJ2-5; v_gene: TRBV5-6; CDR3aa: CASSLSRGAPQETQYF; CDR3nt: TGTGCCAGCAGCTTGAGTCGGGGGGCTCCTCAAGAGACCCAGTACTTC
d_gene: TRBD2; abundance: .; j_gene: TRBJ2-5; v_gene: TRBV28; CDR3aa: CASRPREGRTETQYF; CDR3nt: TGTGCCAGCAGACCCAGGGAGGGGCGCACGGAGACCCAGTACTTC
d_gene: TRBD2; abundance: few; j_gene: TRBJ2-2; v_gene: TRBV11-3; CDR3aa: CASSPRTSAGTGELFF; CDR3nt: TGTGCCAGCAGCCCCCGGACTAGCGCGGGCACCGGGGAGCTGTTTTTT
d_gene: TRBD1; abundance: .; j_gene: TRBJ1-2; v_gene: TRBV28; CDR3aa: CASSGGQGYGYTF; CDR3nt: TGTGCCAGCAGTGGAGGACAGGGCTATGGCTACACCTTC
d_gene: .; abundance: once; j_gene: TRBJ2-1; v_gene: TRBV9; CDR3aa: CASSRQGGHNEQFF; CDR3nt: TGTGCCAGCAGTCGTCAGGGGGGCCACAATGAGCAGTTCTTC
d_gene: TRBD1; abundance: .; j_gene: TRBJ1-2; v_gene: TRBV19; CDR3aa: CASRPRDREGYTF; CDR3nt: TGTGCCAGTAGACCTCGGGACAGGGAGGGCTACACCTTC
d_gene: TRBD1; abundance: .; j_gene: TRBJ1-4; v_gene: TRBV9; CDR3aa: CASSQGGTNEKLFF; CDR3nt: TGTGCCAGCAGCCAGGGGGGCACTAATGAAAAACTGTTTTTT
d_gene: TRBD1; abundance: .; j_gene: TRBJ1-2; v_gene: TRBV19; CDR3aa: CASSVRQGQSLNYGYTF; CDR3nt: TGTGCCAGTAGTGTTCGACAGGGACAGTCTTTAAACTATGGCTACACCTTC
d_gene: TRBD1; abundance: once; j_gene: TRBJ2-7; v_gene: TRBV6-1; CDR3aa: CASSVHVGTGGDEQYF; CDR3nt: TGTGCCAGCAGTGTCCACGTTGGGACAGGGGGCGACGAGCAGTACTTC
d_gene: TRBD2; abundance: .; j_gene: TRBJ2-1; v_gene: TRBV15; CDR3aa: CATSIRLADNEQFF; CDR3nt: TGTGCCACCAGCATCAGACTAGCGGACAATGAGCAGTTCTTC
d_gene: TRBD1; abundance: .; j_gene: TRBJ2-5; v_gene: TRBV18; CDR3aa: CASSAPGQGQETQYF; CDR3nt: TGTGCCAGCTCAGCTCCGGGACAGGGACAAGAGACCCAGTACTTC
d_gene: TRBD2; abundance: .; j_gene: TRBJ2-7; v_gene: TRBV6-5; CDR3aa: CASSYELAGVEQYF; CDR3nt: TGTGCCAGCAGTTACGAACTAGCGGGGGTTGAGCAGTACTTC
d_gene: TRBD1; abundance: .; j_gene: TRBJ2-3; v_gene: TRBV2; CDR3aa: CAGRQGSDTQYF; CDR3nt: TGTGCCGGACGACAGGGCTCAGATACGCAGTATTTT
d_gene: .; abundance: .; j_gene: TRBJ2-5; v_gene: TRBV28; CDR3aa: CAGSFGGTQYF; CDR3nt: TGTGCCGGCAGTTTCGGGGGGACCCAGTACTTC
d_gene: TRBD1; abundance: .; j_gene: TRBJ1-2; v_gene: TRBV28; CDR3aa: CASSLYSGTGRYGYTF; CDR3nt: TGTGCCAGCAGTTTATATTCCGGGACAGGCCGCTATGGCTACACCTTC
d_gene: TRBD2; abundance: .; j_gene: TRBJ2-7; v_gene: TRBV4-2; CDR3aa: CASSAHHGGAYEQYF; CDR3nt: TGTGCCAGCAGCGCCCATCACGGGGGGGCCTACGAGCAGTACTTC